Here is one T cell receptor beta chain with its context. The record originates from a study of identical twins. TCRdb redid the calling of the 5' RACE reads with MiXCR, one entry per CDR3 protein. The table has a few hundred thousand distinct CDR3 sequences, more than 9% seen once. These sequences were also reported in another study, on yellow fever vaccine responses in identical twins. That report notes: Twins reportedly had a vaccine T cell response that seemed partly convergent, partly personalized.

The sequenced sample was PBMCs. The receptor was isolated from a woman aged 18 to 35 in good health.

DNA for the CDR3: TGTGCCAGTACTAGGCGCGGGGGGTATACAGATACGCAGTATTTT. Translation gives CASTRRGGYTDTQYF. The V call is TRBV27, the J call TRBJ2-3; 8 bases match TRBD2. This CDR3 is 15 amino acids long. Germline V lookup: CDR1 MNHEY, CDR2 SMNVEV (reference sequence). V was clipped by 9 bases and J by 3 bases; unmatched bases: 11.